This is a list of T cell receptor beta chains from one sample in a study of blood T cells in healthy people across ages. TCRdb reprocessed the 5' RACE reads via MiXCR and lists one record per CDR3 protein. The repertoire includes about 580,000 distinct CDR3 sequences, 47% of them detected once, and 20% to 25% sits in the top ten. The sample taken for sequencing was blood. These receptors all stem from an elderly man in good health. Each CDR3 is given with its conserved first and last residue. Fields, in order: V gene, CDR3 length, D gene, J gene, clone size, CDR3 protein, CDR3 DNA. The D gene is left open where the match is weak. A clone size is listed for some rows: how often the clone was seen (once, few, many), or a class if it is expanded.

V: TRBV5-1; length: 14; D: .; J: TRBJ2-5; size: .; CDR3: CASSLGSTQETQYF; DNA: TGCGCCAGCAGCTTGGGGTCTACCCAAGAGACCCAGTACTTC
V: TRBV5-1; length: 16; D: TRBD1; J: TRBJ1-1; size: .; CDR3: CASSLAEDRGGPEAFF; DNA: TGCGCCAGCAGCTTGGCCGAGGACAGGGGAGGGCCTGAAGCTTTCTTT
V: TRBV4-1; length: 16; D: .; J: TRBJ2-3; size: .; CDR3: CASSQALGTSTDTQYF; DNA: TGCGCCAGCAGCCAAGCCTTGGGGACTAGCACAGATACGCAGTATTTT
V: TRBV7-9; length: 14; D: TRBD1; J: TRBJ2-1; size: .; CDR3: CASGEDRVGNEQFF; DNA: TGTGCCAGCGGGGAGGACAGGGTAGGCAATGAGCAGTTCTTC
V: TRBV6-2/TRBV6-3; length: 15; D: TRBD2; J: TRBJ2-1; size: few; CDR3: CASRASSGAQGEQFF; DNA: TGTGCCAGCAGAGCATCTAGCGGGGCGCAGGGTGAGCAGTTCTTC
V: TRBV6-5; length: 13; D: .; J: TRBJ2-3; size: many; CDR3: CASSLQGPDTQYF; DNA: TGTGCCAGCAGTTTACAGGGCCCAGATACGCAGTATTTT
V: TRBV6-5; length: 11; D: .; J: TRBJ2-3; size: few; CDR3: CASSKADTQYF; DNA: TGTGCCAGCAGTAAGGCGGATACGCAGTATTTT
V: TRBV24-1; length: 16; D: .; J: TRBJ2-1; size: once; CDR3: CATSERTTADYNEQFF; DNA: TGTGCCACCAGTGAACGGACTACGGCCGACTACAATGAGCAGTTCTTC
V: TRBV2; length: 14; D: TRBD1; J: TRBJ2-3; size: .; CDR3: CASRDRGRTDTQYF; DNA: TGTGCCAGCCGGGACAGGGGCCGCACAGATACGCAGTATTTT
V: TRBV12-3/TRBV12-4; length: 18; D: .; J: TRBJ2-6; size: few; CDR3: CASSKRGTAYAGANVLTF; DNA: TGTGCCAGCTCAAAACGCGGGACAGCCTATGCTGGGGCCAACGTCCTGACTTTC
V: TRBV12-3/TRBV12-4; length: 16; D: .; J: TRBJ1-1; size: once; CDR3: CASSPSVGGSRTEAFF; DNA: TGTGCCAGCAGCCCCTCCGTGGGGGGATCGCGGACTGAAGCTTTCTTT
V: TRBV6-4; length: 16; D: .; J: TRBJ2-7; size: .; CDR3: CASIRRGRGGYYEQYF; DNA: TGTGCCAGTATCCGACGGGGCAGGGGAGGCTACTACGAGCAGTACTTC
V: TRBV11-2; length: 14; D: TRBD1; J: TRBJ1-2; size: .; CDR3: CAISPDRGPHGYTF; DNA: TGTGCCATCAGCCCAGACAGGGGGCCCCATGGCTACACCTTC
V: TRBV27; length: 14; D: TRBD2; J: TRBJ2-1; size: few; CDR3: CASSTGGAYNEQFF; DNA: TGTGCCAGCAGTACCGGGGGGGCCTACAATGAGCAGTTCTTC
V: TRBV6-2/TRBV6-3; length: 14; D: .; J: TRBJ2-7; size: once; CDR3: CASSDLGGSYEQYF; DNA: TGTGCCAGCAGTGATTTGGGGGGATCCTACGAGCAGTACTTC
V: TRBV9; length: 15; D: .; J: TRBJ2-1; size: few; CDR3: CASSVGGATYNEQFF; DNA: TGTGCCAGCAGCGTAGGCGGGGCAACCTACAATGAGCAGTTCTTC
V: TRBV18; length: 15; D: .; J: TRBJ2-5; size: .; CDR3: CASSPLGDLQETQYF; DNA: TGTGCCAGCTCACCTTTAGGGGACCTTCAAGAGACCCAGTACTTC
V: TRBV7-7; length: 15; D: .; J: TRBJ1-2; size: few; CDR3: CASSLARGLRCGYTF; DNA: TGTGCTAGCAGCTTAGCGCGGGGTCTACGGTGTGGCTACACCTTC
V: TRBV6-5; length: 11; D: .; J: TRBJ2-5; size: .; CDR3: CASGGRGTQYF; DNA: TGTGCCAGTGGGGGAAGAGGGACCCAGTACTTC
V: TRBV29-1; length: 11; D: .; J: TRBJ2-3; size: few; CDR3: CSPALSDTQYF; DNA: TGCAGCCCCGCCCTTTCAGATACGCAGTATTTT